This TCR beta chain was retrieved from a study of T cell responses to AZD1222 COVID-19 vaccine. Study-level results: Spike-specific TCR breadth and depth rose after two AZD1222 doses. CD4 TCRs linked to vaccination spanned spike, dominating at 160-218 and 743-854. Only after the peak T cell response were repertoires sampled. Seropositive AZD1222 recipients at baseline numbered only five or six.

Per the germline V gene, CDR1 is SNHLY and CDR2 is FYNNEI. The V end was cut by 7 bases, the J end by 9 bases, with 13 bases between. The CDR3 runs to 12 residues. With regard to this clone: Its antigen is unidentified.

Method: immunoSEQ multiplex PCR; TCRdb's copy keeps in-frame clones and lacks some. The data show over 100,000 clones, about 85% seen once. The chain uses TRBV2 and TRBJ2-1, with D possibly being TRBD2 (6 bases). The sequence was obtained from an adult in good health. The sample in question was peripheral blood, obtained on day 0 of AZD1222 vaccination. CDR3 in amino acids: CASTGGGTEQFF. The CDR3 bases are TGTGCCAGCACTGGAGGAGGGACTGAGCAGTTCTTC.